This section outlines one T cell receptor (beta chain) sequence together with its context. The sample belongs to a study of regulatory T cells in long-lasting Graves disease. With iRepertoire HTBI primers and Arm-PCR of CDR3 regions, TCR beta libraries were built. TCRdb analysed the multiplex PCR reads with MiXCR anew, one entry per CDR3 protein. The repertoire has approximately 400,000 distinct CDR3 sequences, around a quarter of them found once; the top ten carry approximately 26%. This CDR3 comprises 17 residues. Germline V gene data show CDR1 as SGHDT and CDR2 as YYEEEE. V lost 4 bases to trimming and J lost 5 bases, with 21 bases between them. Time point meaning: persistent/refractory GD, antithyroid drugs over 5 years with positive TRAb. Researchers made the TCR library from RNA that was extracted from PBMCs. A peripheral blood sample, around 8.6 milliliters in volume, was drawn into EDTA tubes.

The TCR was taken from a female donor with Graves disease. Specimen: peripheral blood mononuclear cells (PBMCs), collected when the disease was refractory, from a patient treated with antithyroid drugs. The V gene is TRBV5-6, the J gene TRBJ1-4; weak D call: TRBD1 (5 bases). The CDR3: CASSVGPEQDINEKLFF. The CDR3 nucleotides read TGTGCCAGCAGCGTCGGCCCCGAGCAGGACATCAATGAAAAACTGTTTTTT. Variable domain in full (rest from reference TRBV5-6 and TRBJ1-4): DAGVTQSPTHLIKTRGQQVTLRCSPKSGHDTVSWYQQALGQGPQFIFQYYEEEERQRGNFPDRFSGHQFPNYSSELNVNALLLGDSALYLCASSVGPEQDINEKLFFGSGTQLSVL.